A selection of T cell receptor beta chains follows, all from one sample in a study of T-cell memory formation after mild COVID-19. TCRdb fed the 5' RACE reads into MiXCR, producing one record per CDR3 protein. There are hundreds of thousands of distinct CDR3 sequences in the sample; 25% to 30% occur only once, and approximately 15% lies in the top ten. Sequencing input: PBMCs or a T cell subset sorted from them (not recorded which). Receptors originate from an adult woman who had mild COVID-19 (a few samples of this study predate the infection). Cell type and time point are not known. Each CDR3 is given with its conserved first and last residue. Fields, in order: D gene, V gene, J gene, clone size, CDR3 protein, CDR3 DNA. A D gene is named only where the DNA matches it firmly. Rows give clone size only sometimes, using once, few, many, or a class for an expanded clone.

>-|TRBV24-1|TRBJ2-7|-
CATSDSRTNYEQYF
TGTGCCACCAGTGACTCCCGGACGAACTACGAGCAGTACTTC
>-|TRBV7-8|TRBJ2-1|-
CASSLEPNSNEQFF
TGTGCCAGCAGCTTAGAACCTAATAGCAATGAGCAGTTCTTC
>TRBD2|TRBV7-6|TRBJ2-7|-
CASSSGTSGAYEQYF
TGTGCCAGCAGCTCGGGGACTAGCGGAGCCTACGAGCAGTACTTC
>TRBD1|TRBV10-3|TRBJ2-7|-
CAISESTGAYEQYF
TGTGCCATCAGTGAGTCGACAGGGGCCTACGAGCAGTACTTC
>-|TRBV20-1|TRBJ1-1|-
CSAREQEGTEAFF
TGCAGTGCTAGGGAACAGGAAGGCACTGAAGCTTTCTTT
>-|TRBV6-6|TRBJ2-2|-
CASSYRGAGTGELFF
TGTGCCAGCAGTTATCGGGGGGCGGGCACCGGGGAGCTGTTTTTT
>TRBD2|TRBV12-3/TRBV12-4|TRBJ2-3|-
CASSSPSGGSTDTQYF
TGTGCCAGCAGTTCCCCTAGCGGGGGGAGCACAGATACGCAGTATTTT
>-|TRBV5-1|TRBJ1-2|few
CASSLAPGDYGYTF
TGCGCCAGCAGCTTGGCCCCAGGGGACTATGGCTACACCTTC
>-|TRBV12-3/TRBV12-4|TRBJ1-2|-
CASRGDYGYTF
TGTGCCAGCAGGGGGGACTATGGCTACACCTTC
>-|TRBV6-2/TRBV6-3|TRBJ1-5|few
CASRTKGNNQPQHF
TGTGCCAGCAGAACGAAGGGGAACAATCAGCCCCAGCATTTT
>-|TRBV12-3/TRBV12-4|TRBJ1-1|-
CASSGERGAFF
TGTGCCAGCAGTGGGGAACGGGGAGCTTTCTTT
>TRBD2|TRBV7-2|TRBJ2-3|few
CASSLLGLALSFGADTQYF
TGTGCCAGCAGCTTATTGGGACTAGCGTTGTCGTTTGGGGCAGATACGCAGTATTTT
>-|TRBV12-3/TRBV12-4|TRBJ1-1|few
CASSPMEGWTEAFF
TGTGCCAGCAGCCCTATGGAGGGGTGGACTGAAGCTTTCTTT
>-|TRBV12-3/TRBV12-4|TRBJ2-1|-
CASSLDQGFGYNEQFF
TGTGCCAGCAGTTTAGATCAGGGGTTCGGGTACAATGAGCAGTTCTTC
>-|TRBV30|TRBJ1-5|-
CAWSSGPNQPQHF
TGTGCCTGGAGTTCTGGACCCAATCAGCCCCAGCATTTT
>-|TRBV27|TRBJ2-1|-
CASSYRASYNEQFF
TGTGCCAGCAGTTACAGGGCATCCTACAATGAGCAGTTCTTC
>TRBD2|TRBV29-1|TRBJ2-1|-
CSVPRTSAAYNEQFF
TGCAGCGTTCCTAGGACTAGCGCGGCCTACAATGAGCAGTTCTTC
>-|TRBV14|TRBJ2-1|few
CASSQDMARSGEQFF
TGTGCCAGCAGCCAAGATATGGCCAGGAGTGGGGAGCAGTTCTTC
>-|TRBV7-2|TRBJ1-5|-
CASSLVGGARGQPQHF
TGTGCCAGCAGCTTAGTGGGGGGGGCGAGAGGTCAGCCCCAGCATTTT
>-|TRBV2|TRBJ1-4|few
CASGLRANEKLFF
TGTGCCAGCGGGCTCCGAGCTAATGAAAAACTGTTTTTT
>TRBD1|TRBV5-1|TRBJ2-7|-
CASSFRDRGRLTTYEQYF
TGCGCCAGCAGCTTTCGGGACAGGGGGCGGTTAACGACCTACGAGCAGTACTTC
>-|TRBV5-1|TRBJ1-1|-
CASSLGDGRRAFF
TGCGCCAGCAGCTTGGGAGATGGGCGGCGAGCTTTCTTT
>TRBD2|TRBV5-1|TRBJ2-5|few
CASSSGTSGARKETQYF
TGCGCCAGCAGCTCCGGGACTAGCGGGGCCCGGAAAGAGACCCAGTACTTC
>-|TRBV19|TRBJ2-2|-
CASSTDVSHTGELFF
TGTGCCAGTAGTACCGACGTTAGTCACACCGGGGAGCTGTTTTTT
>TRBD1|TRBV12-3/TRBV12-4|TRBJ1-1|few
CASSSQGAGAFF
TGTGCCAGCAGCTCACAGGGGGCCGGAGCTTTCTTT
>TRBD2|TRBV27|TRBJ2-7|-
CASSSWLADSYEQYF
TGTGCCAGCAGTTCGTGGCTAGCGGACTCCTACGAGCAGTACTTC
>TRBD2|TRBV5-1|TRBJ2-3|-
CASSGLAGGTDTQYF
TGCGCCAGCAGCGGACTAGCGGGGGGCACAGATACGCAGTATTTT
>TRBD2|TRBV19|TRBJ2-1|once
CATQGPSGRKTSNEQFF
TGTGCCACCCAGGGCCCAAGCGGGAGAAAGACAAGCAATGAGCAGTTCTTC
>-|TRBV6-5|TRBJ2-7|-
CASSALATYEQYF
TGTGCCAGCAGCGCGCTAGCGACCTACGAGCAGTACTTC
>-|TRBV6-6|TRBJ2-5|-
CASTIADQETQYF
TGTGCCAGCACAATAGCGGATCAAGAGACCCAGTACTTC
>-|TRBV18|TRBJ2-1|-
CASSPPNIGFVNEQFF
TGTGCCAGCTCACCACCGAACATTGGGTTTGTCAATGAGCAGTTCTTC
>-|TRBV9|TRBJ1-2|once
CASSVATPVPGGGYTF
TGTGCCAGCAGCGTAGCTACTCCGGTCCCAGGCGGCGGCTACACCTTC
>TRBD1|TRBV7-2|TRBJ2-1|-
CASSAWTGDEQFF
TGTGCCAGCAGCGCTTGGACAGGGGATGAGCAGTTCTTC
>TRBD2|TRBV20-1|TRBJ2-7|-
CSARGRSGGLLYEQYF
TGCAGTGCTAGAGGACGTAGCGGGGGACTTCTCTACGAGCAGTACTTC
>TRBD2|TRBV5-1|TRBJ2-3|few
CASSPLGLAGGGGPDTQYF
TGCGCCAGCAGCCCTTTGGGGCTAGCGGGAGGAGGAGGGCCAGATACGCAGTATTTT
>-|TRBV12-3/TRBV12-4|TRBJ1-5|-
CASSPQVSNQPQHF
TGTGCCAGCAGCCCCCAGGTGAGCAATCAGCCCCAGCATTTT
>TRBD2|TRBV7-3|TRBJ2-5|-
CASSLEAGVSETQYF
TGTGCCAGCAGCTTAGAGGCGGGAGTCTCGGAGACCCAGTACTTC
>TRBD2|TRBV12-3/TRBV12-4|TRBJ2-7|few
CASSFGPAGEQYF
TGTGCCAGCAGTTTTGGCCCAGCGGGAGAGCAGTACTTC
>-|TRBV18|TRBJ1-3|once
CASSPPVGRNTIYF
TGTGCCAGCTCACCACCGGTTGGAAGAAACACCATATATTTT
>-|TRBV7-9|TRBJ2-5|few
CASSPRVPGEETQYF
TGTGCCAGCAGCCCGAGAGTCCCAGGGGAAGAGACCCAGTACTTC
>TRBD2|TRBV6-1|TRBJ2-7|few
CASTEGTSATYEQYF
TGTGCCAGCACAGAGGGGACTAGCGCGACCTACGAGCAGTACTTC
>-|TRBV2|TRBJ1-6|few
CASSEMGVTYNSPLHF
TGTGCCAGCAGTGAAATGGGGGTAACCTATAATTCACCCCTCCACTTT
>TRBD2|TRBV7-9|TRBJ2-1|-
CASSTPGTSGKGEQFF
TGTGCCAGCAGCACCCCCGGGACTAGCGGGAAGGGTGAGCAGTTCTTC
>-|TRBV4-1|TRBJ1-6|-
CASSQDQMRGNSPLHF
TGCGCCAGCAGCCAAGATCAGATGAGAGGGAATTCACCCCTCCACTTT
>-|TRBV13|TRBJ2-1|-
CASSLLDYNEQFF
TGTGCCAGCAGCTTATTGGATTACAATGAGCAGTTCTTC
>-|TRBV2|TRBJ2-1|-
CASTAGLSSYNEQFF
TGTGCCAGCACTGCGGGGTTGAGCTCCTACAATGAGCAGTTCTTC
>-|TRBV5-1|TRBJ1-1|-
CASSLVGLPEAFF
TGCGCCAGCAGCTTGGTGGGGCTGCCTGAAGCTTTCTTT
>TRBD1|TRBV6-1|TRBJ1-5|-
CASSPPGGGGYQPQHF
TGTGCCAGCAGCCCGCCAGGGGGAGGAGGTTATCAGCCCCAGCATTTT
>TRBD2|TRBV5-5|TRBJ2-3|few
CASSWTGGPGDTQYF
TGTGCCAGCAGCTGGACGGGGGGGCCGGGAGATACGCAGTATTTT
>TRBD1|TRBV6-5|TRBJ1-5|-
CASSEQGTSNQPQHF
TGTGCCAGCAGTGAACAGGGGACTAGCAATCAGCCCCAGCATTTT
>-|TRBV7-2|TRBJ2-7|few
CASSSPEVAFSYEQYF
TGTGCCAGCAGCTCCCCCGAAGTAGCGTTTTCCTACGAGCAGTACTTC
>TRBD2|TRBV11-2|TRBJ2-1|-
CASSLAGQRGVRNEQFF
TGTGCCAGCAGCTTAGCGGGCCAGCGGGGGGTTCGCAATGAGCAGTTCTTC
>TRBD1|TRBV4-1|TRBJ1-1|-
CASSQVPGQGATEAFF
TGCGCCAGCAGCCAAGTCCCGGGACAGGGGGCTACTGAAGCTTTCTTT
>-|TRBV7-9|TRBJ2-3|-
CASSLRGVSTDTQYF
TGTGCCAGCAGCTTAAGGGGGGTTAGCACAGATACGCAGTATTTT
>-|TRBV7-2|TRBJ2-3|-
CASSFTDLYTQYF
TGTGCCAGCAGCTTTACGGACCTTTATACGCAGTATTTT
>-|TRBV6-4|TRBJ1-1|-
CASSGRRGAPTEAFF
TGTGCCAGCAGTGGCCGGCGGGGGGCGCCCACTGAAGCTTTCTTT
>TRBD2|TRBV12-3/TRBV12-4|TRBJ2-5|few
CASTGLAGETQYF
TGTGCCAGCACCGGACTAGCGGGGGAGACCCAGTACTTC
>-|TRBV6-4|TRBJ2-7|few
CASSDPYEQYF
TGTGCCAGCAGTGACCCCTACGAGCAGTACTTC